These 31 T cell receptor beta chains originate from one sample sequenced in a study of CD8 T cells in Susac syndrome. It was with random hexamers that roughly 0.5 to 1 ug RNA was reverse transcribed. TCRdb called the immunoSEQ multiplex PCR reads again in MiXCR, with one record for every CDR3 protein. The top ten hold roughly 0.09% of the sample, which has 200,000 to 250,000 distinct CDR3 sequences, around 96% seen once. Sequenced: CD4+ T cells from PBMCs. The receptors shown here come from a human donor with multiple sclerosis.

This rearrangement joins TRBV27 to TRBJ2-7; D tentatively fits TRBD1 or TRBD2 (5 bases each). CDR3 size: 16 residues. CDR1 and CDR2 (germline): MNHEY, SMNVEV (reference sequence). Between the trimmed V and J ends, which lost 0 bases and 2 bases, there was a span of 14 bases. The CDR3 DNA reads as TGTGCCAGCAGTTTATCCGGTGTAGGGACGACCTACGAGCAGTACTTC. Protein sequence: CASSLSGVGTTYEQYF.

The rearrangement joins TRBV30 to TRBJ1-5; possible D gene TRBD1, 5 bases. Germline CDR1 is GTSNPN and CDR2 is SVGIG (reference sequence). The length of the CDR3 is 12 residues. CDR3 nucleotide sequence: TGTGCAAAGGGCAGGGGCAATCAGCCCCAGCATTTT. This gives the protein CAKGRGNQPQHF.

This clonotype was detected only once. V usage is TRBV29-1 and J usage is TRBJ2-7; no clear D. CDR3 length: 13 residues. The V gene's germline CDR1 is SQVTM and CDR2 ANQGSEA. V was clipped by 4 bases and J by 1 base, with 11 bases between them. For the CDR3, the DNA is TGCAGCGTTGGTGCCAGAGAATCCTACGAGCAGTACTTC. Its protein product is CSVGARESYEQYF.

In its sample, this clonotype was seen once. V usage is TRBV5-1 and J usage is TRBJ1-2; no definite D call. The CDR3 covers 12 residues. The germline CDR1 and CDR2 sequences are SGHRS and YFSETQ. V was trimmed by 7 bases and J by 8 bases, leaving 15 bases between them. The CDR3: CASAVSGFGYTF. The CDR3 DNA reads TGCGCCAGCGCGGTATCGGGTTTCGGCTACACCTTC.

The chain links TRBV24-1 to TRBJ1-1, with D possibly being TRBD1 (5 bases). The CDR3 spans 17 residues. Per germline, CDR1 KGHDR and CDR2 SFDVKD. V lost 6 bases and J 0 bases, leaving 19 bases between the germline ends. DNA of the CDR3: TGTGCCACCAGTAGGTGGAGCAGGGAATTTATGAACACTGAAGCTTTCTTT. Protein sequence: CATSRWSREFMNTEAFF.

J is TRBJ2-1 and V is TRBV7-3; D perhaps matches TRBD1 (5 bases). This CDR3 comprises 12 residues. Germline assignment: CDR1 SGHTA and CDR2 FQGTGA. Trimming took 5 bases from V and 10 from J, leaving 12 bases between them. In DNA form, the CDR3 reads TGTGCCAGCAGCCCAGTGTCAGGGGAGCAGTTCTTC. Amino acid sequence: CASSPVSGEQFF.

CDR3 protein: CASSQDRGANTGELFF. In DNA form, the CDR3 reads TGTGCCAGCAGCCAAGATAGGGGCGCGAACACCGGGGAGCTGTTTTTT. The rearrangement links TRBV4-2 to TRBJ2-2; a possible D gene is TRBD1 (5 bases). CDR1 and CDR2 from the germline V gene are LGHNA and YNFKEQ. Trimming pared 0 bases from V and 0 bases from J, leaving 8 bases between. This CDR3 comprises 16 residues.

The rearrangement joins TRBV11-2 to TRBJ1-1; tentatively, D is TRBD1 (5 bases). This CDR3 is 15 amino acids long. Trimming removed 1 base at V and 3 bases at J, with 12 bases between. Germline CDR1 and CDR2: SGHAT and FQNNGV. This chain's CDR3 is CASSLVLGRDTEAFF. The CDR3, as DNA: TGTGCCAGCAGCTTAGTATTGGGCAGGGACACTGAAGCTTTCTTT.

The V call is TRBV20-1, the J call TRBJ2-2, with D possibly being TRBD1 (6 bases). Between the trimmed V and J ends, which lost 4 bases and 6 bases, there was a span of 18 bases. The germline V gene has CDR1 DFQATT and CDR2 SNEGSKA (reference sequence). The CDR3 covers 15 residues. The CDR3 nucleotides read TGCAGTGCTAAAGTGGTACAGGGCCAAGCCGGGGAGCTGTTTTTT. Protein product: CSAKVVQGQAGELFF.

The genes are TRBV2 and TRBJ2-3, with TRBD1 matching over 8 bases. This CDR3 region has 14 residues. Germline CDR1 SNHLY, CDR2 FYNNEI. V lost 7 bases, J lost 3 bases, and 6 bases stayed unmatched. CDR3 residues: CASNPQGETDTQYF. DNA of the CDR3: TGTGCCAGCAACCCACAGGGGGAGACAGATACGCAGTATTTT.

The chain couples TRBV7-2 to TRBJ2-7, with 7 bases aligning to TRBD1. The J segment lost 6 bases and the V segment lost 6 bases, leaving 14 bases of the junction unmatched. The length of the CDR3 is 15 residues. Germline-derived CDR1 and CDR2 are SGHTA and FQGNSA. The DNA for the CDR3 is TGTGCCAGCAGGAAATCTGGGACAGAAATTTTCGAGCAGTACTTC. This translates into CASRKSGTEIFEQYF. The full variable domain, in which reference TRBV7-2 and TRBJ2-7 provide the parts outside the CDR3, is GAGVSQSPSNKVTEKGKDVELRCDPISGHTALYWYRQSLGQGLEFLIYFQGNSAPDKSGLPSDRFSAERTGGSVSTLTIQRTQQEDSAVYLCASRKSGTEIFEQYFGPGTRLTVT.

As DNA, the CDR3 is TGTGCCAGCACCTTTGGGGGACTAGCGCCGCAAGAGACCCAGTACTTC. This codes for CASTFGGLAPQETQYF. This rearrangement joins TRBV12-3 or TRBV12-4 to TRBJ2-5; 10 bases agree with TRBD2. This CDR3 is built from 16 residues. With 7 bases clipped from V and 2 bases from J, the junction kept 10 bases outside the gene matches.

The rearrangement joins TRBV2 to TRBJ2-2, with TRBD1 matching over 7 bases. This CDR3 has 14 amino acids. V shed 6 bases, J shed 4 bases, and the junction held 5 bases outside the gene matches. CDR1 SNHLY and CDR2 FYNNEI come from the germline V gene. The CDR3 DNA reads TGTGCCAGCAGACAGGGGCGACCCACCGGGGAGCTGTTTTTT. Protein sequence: CASRQGRPTGELFF.

CDR3 sequence (DNA): TGTGCCAGCAGCTTAGCTACAGCAGCGGGGGAGCAGTTCTTC. Its protein is CASSLATAAGEQFF. The J gene is TRBJ2-1, the V gene TRBV7-2; 7 nucleotides line up with TRBD2. This CDR3 has 14 amino acids. V shed 0 bases and J 10 bases; nucleotides not matched to a gene: 6. Germline CDR1 reads SGHTA; CDR2 reads FQGNSA.

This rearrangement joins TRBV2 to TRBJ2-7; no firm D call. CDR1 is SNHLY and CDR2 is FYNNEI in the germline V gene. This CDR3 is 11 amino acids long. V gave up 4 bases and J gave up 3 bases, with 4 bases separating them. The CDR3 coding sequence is TGTGCCAGCAGTGTAAACTACGAGCAGTACTTC. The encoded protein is CASSVNYEQYF.

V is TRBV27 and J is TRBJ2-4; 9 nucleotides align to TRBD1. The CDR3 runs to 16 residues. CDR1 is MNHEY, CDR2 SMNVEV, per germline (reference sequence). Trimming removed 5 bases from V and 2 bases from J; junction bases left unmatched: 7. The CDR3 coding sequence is TGTGCCAGCAGTGCAGGGACAGGGTGGACCAAAAACATTCAGTACTTC. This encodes CASSAGTGWTKNIQYF.

CDR3 sequence: CASSPAQLGGYTF. CDR3 DNA sequence: TGTGCCAGCAGCCCCGCGCAGCTGGGTGGCTACACCTTC. This chain uses TRBV4-2 with TRBJ1-2; D remains unclear. The CDR3 length is 13 residues. Germline loops: CDR1 LGHNA, CDR2 YNFKEQ. V lost 4 bases, J lost 7 bases, and 13 bases lay in between.

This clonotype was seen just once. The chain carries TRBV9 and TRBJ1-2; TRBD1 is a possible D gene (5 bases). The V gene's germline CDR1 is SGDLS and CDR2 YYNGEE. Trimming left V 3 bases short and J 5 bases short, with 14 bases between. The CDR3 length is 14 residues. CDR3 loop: CASSGIGALYGYTF. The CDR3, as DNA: TGTGCCAGCAGCGGCATCGGGGCACTTTATGGCTACACCTTC.

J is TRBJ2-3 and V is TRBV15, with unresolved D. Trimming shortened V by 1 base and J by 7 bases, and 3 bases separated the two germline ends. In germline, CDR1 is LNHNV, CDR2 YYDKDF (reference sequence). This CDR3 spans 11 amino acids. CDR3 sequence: CATSRAYTQYF. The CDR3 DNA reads TGTGCCACCAGCAGAGCTTATACGCAGTATTTT.

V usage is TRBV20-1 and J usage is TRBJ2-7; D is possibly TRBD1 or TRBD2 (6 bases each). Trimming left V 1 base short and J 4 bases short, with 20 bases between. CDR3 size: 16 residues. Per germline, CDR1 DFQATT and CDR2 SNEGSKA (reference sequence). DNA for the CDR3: TGCAGTGCTAGAGGTCGGAGGGGGACGCTTGGATACGAGCAGTACTTC. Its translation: CSARGRRGTLGYEQYF.

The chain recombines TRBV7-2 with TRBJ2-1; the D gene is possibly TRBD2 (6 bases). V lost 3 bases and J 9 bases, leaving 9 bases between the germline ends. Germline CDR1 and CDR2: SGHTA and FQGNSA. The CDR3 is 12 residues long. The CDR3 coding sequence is TGTGCCAGCAGCTTGGAGGGTTTTGAGCAGTTCTTC. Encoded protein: CASSLEGFEQFF.

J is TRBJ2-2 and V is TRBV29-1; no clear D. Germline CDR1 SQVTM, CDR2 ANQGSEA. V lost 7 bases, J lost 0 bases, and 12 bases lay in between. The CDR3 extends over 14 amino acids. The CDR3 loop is CSAFGNPNTGELFF. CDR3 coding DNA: TGCAGCGCGTTTGGGAACCCGAACACCGGGGAGCTGTTTTTT.

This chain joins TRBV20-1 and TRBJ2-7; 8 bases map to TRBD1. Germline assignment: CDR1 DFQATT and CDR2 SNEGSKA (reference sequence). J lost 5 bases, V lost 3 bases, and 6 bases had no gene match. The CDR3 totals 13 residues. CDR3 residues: CSARRTGLNEQYF. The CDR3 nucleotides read TGCAGTGCTAGGCGGACAGGGTTAAACGAGCAGTACTTC.

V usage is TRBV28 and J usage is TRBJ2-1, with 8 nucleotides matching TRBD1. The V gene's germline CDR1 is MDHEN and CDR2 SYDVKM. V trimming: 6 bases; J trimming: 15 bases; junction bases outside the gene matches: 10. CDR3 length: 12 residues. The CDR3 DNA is TGTGCCAGCAGGACCCAGGTCGGGACAGGGTTCTTC. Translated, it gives CASRTQVGTGFF.

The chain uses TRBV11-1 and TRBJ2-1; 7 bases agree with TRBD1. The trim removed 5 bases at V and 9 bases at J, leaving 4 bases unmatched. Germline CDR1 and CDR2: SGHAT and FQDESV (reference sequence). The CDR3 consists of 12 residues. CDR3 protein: CASSKGALEQFF. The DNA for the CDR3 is TGTGCCAGCAGCAAGGGGGCCCTTGAGCAGTTCTTC. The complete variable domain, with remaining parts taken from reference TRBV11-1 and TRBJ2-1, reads EAEVAQSPRYKITEKSQAVAFWCDPISGHATLYWYRQILGQGPELLVQFQDESVVDDSQLPKDRFSAERLKGVDSTLKIQPAELGDSAMYLCASSKGALEQFFGPGTRLTVL.

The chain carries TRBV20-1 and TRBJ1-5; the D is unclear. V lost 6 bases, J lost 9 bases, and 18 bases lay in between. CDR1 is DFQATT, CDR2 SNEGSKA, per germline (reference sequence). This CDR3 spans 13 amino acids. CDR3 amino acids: CSASLDRPGPQHF. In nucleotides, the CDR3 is TGCAGTGCCAGCCTGGACCGCCCGGGGCCCCAGCATTTT.

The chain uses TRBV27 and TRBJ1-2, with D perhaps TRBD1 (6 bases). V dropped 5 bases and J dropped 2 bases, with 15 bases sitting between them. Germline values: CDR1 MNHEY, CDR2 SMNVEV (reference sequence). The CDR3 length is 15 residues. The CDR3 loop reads CASSDRTAPNYGYTF. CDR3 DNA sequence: TGTGCCAGCAGTGACCGGACAGCTCCGAACTATGGCTACACCTTC.

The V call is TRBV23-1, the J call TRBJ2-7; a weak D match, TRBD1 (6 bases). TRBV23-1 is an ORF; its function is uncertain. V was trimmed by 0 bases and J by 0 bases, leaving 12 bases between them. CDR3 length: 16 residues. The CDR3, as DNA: TGCGCCAGCAGTCAATCGAGGGACACCAGCTCCTACGAGCAGTACTTC. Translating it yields CASSQSRDTSSYEQYF.

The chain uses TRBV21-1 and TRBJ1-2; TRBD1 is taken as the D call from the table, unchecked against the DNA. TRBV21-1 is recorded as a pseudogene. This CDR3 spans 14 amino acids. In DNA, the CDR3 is TGTGCCAGCGCCCGGACAGCCGCCTACTATGGCTACACCTTC. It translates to CASARTAAYYGYTF.

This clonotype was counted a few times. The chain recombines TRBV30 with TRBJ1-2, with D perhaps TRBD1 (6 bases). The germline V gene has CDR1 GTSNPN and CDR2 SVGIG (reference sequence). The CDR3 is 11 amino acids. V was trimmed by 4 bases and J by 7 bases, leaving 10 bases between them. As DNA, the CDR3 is TGTGCCTGGACGAACAGGGTTGGCTACACCTTC. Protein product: CAWTNRVGYTF.

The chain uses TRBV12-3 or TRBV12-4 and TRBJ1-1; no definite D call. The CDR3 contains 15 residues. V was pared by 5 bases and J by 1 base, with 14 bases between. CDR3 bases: TGTGCCAGCAGTCCCCCTGGACCCCGGAACACTGAAGCTTTCTTT. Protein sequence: CASSPPGPRNTEAFF.